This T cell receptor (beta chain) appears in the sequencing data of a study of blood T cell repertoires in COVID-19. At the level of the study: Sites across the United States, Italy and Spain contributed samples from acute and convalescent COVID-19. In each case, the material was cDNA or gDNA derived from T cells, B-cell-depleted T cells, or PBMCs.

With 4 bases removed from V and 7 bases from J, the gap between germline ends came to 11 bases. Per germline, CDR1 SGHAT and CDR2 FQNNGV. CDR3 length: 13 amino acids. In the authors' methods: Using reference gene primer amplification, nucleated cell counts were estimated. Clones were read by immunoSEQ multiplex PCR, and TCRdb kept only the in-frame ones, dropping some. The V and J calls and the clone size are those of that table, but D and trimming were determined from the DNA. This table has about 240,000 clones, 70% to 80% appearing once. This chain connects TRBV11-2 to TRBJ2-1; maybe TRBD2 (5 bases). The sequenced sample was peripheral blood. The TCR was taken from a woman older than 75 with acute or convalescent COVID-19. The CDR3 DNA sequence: TGTGCCAGCAGCTCGCCCAGGAGGAATGAGCAGTTCTTC. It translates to CASSSPRRNEQFF. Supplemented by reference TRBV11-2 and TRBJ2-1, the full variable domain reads EAGVAQSPRYKIIEKRQSVAFWCNPISGHATLYWYQQILGQGPKLLIQFQNNGVVDDSQLPKDRFSAERLKGVDSTLKIQPAKLEDSAVYLCASSSPRRNEQFFGPGTRLTVL.